The 14 T cell receptor beta chains given below trace back to one sample, sequenced in a study of CD8 T cells in Susac syndrome. Roughly 0.45 to 1 ug RNA was reverse transcribed with random hexamers. TCRdb redid the calling of the immunoSEQ multiplex PCR reads with MiXCR, one entry per CDR3 protein. The sample comprises 150,000 to 200,000 distinct CDR3 sequences, roughly nine tenths of which are singletons, and 0.087% rests with the top ten. Material: CD4+ T cells from PBMCs. The receptors shown here come from a human donor with Susac syndrome.

V is TRBV11-2 and J is TRBJ2-5, with D perhaps given as TRBD1 or TRBD2 (5 bases each). V was cut by 5 bases and J by 7 bases, with 11 bases left in between. The CDR3 length is 12 residues. Germline loops: CDR1 SGHAT, CDR2 FQNNGV. The CDR3 DNA is TGTGCCAGCAGCCACCGGGGCGGGACCCAGTACTTC. As protein: CASSHRGGTQYF.

In this sample, this clonotype turned up once. This chain connects TRBV7-3 to TRBJ2-7; TRBD2 might be the D (5 bases). The CDR3 sequence is 13 residues long. From germline, CDR1 is SGHTA and CDR2 FQGTGA. Trimming removed 6 bases at V and 2 bases at J, with 11 bases between. CDR3 sequence (DNA): TGTGCCAGCAGATCCGTCGGGACCTACGAGCAGTACTTC. Translation gives CASRSVGTYEQYF.

This chain connects TRBV5-6 to TRBJ1-5; no clear D gene. The CDR3 runs to 16 residues. Germline-derived CDR1 and CDR2 are SGHDT and YYEEEE. With 4 bases removed from V and 3 bases from J, the gap between germline ends came to 17 bases. The CDR3 loop is CASSTTGTAYNQPQHF. The CDR3, as DNA: TGTGCCAGCAGCACAACGGGTACAGCCTACAATCAGCCCCAGCATTTT. Full variable domain (remainder filled in from reference TRBV5-6 and TRBJ1-5): DAGVTQSPTHLIKTRGQQVTLRCSPKSGHDTVSWYQQALGQGPQFIFQYYEEEERQRGNFPDRFSGHQFPNYSSELNVNALLLGDSALYLCASSTTGTAYNQPQHFGDGTRLSIL.

The J gene is TRBJ1-5, the V gene TRBV5-1; possible D gene TRBD1, 5 bases. Germline CDR1 SGHRS, CDR2 YFSETQ. V was trimmed by 0 bases and J by 6 bases, leaving 13 bases between them. CDR3 length equals 15 residues. The DNA of the CDR3 is TGCGCCAGCAGCTTGGGGGCAGGGAGAGGTCAGCCCCAGCATTTT. Translated, it gives CASSLGAGRGQPQHF.

The chain is built from TRBV2 and TRBJ2-1; no firm D call. This CDR3 comprises 10 residues. V shed 0 bases and J shed 9 bases, with 0 bases lying between them. Germline-derived CDR1 and CDR2 are SNHLY and FYNNEI. CDR3 sequence reads: CASSEAEQFF. Here the CDR3 DNA reads TGTGCCAGCAGTGAAGCTGAGCAGTTCTTC.

In this sample, this clonotype turned up once. V usage is TRBV3-1 and J usage is TRBJ2-3, with TRBD1 matching over 12 bases. V trimming: 8 bases; J trimming: 6 bases; junction bases outside the gene matches: 3. This CDR3 is built from 13 residues. CDR1 and CDR2 (germline): LGHDT, YNNKEL (reference sequence). The CDR3 coding sequence is TGTGCCAGCGGGACAGGGGGCCTGGATACGCAGTATTTT. It encodes CASGTGGLDTQYF.

This clonotype was recorded only once. This chain joins TRBV28 and TRBJ2-5; 7 bases line up with TRBD2. V was clipped by 10 bases and J by 5 bases; unmatched bases: 13. Germline CDR1 MDHEN, CDR2 SYDVKM. The CDR3 spans 14 residues. The CDR3 loop reads CATAGEGSRETQYF. In nucleotides, the CDR3 is TGTGCCACCGCGGGGGAGGGGAGTAGGGAGACCCAGTACTTC.

The chain couples TRBV20-1 to TRBJ2-3, with D unresolved. Trimming took 0 bases from V and 1 from J, leaving 14 bases between them. Germline CDR1 reads DFQATT; CDR2 reads SNEGSKA (reference sequence). CDR3 length: 16 amino acids. CDR3 protein: CSARDPISGGTDTQYF. CDR3 DNA: TGCAGTGCTAGAGATCCCATCTCTGGCGGCACAGATACGCAGTATTTT.

There are a few counts of this clonotype. The chain employs TRBV5-1 and TRBJ2-7; 9 bases fit TRBD1. The CDR3 consists of 14 residues. Germline CDR1 SGHRS, CDR2 YFSETQ. V shed 3 bases, J shed 5 bases, and the junction held 6 bases outside the gene matches. The CDR3: CASSSGQGLNEQYF. CDR3 in DNA: TGCGCCAGCAGCTCCGGACAGGGGTTAAACGAGCAGTACTTC.

This sequence joins TRBV7-9 and TRBJ1-1; TRBD1 matches 10 bases. The CDR3 spans 16 residues. The germline V gene has CDR1 SEHNR and CDR2 FQNEAQ (reference sequence). The trim removed 5 bases at V and 1 base at J, leaving 7 bases unmatched. The CDR3 DNA sequence: TGTGCCAGCAGCCACCGGGACAGGGGCCCGAACACTGAAGCTTTCTTT. It yields the protein CASSHRDRGPNTEAFF.

This chain joins TRBV6-5 and TRBJ1-2, with TRBD1 matching 7 bases. The junction had 12 bases not matched to a gene; V was cut back by 0 bases and J by 5 bases. CDR3 size: 17 residues. Germline assignment: CDR1 MNHEY and CDR2 SVGAGI. This chain's CDR3 is CASSYSLVGTDKYGYTF. CDR3 bases: TGTGCCAGCAGTTACTCTCTAGTTGGGACAGACAAATATGGCTACACCTTC.

This clonotype has a handful of counts. The rearrangement links TRBV20-1 to TRBJ1-5; TRBD1 matches at 7 bases. Germline values: CDR1 DFQATT, CDR2 SNEGSKA (reference sequence). V gave up 3 bases and J gave up 7 bases; unmatched junction bases: 3. The CDR3 loop spans 12 amino acids. The DNA of the CDR3 is TGCAGTGCTAGTCGACAGGGCCAGCCCCAGCATTTT. The encoded protein is CSASRQGQPQHF.

The rearrangement links TRBV19 to TRBJ1-5, with D possibly TRBD1 on 5 matching bases. The CDR3 totals 14 residues. V lost 5 bases to trimming and J lost 7 bases, with 15 bases between them. The germline V gene encodes CDR1 LNHDA and CDR2 SQIVND (reference sequence). The chain's CDR3 is CASSDTGGGQPQHF. CDR3 in DNA: TGTGCCAGTAGTGATACCGGGGGAGGCCAGCCCCAGCATTTT.

V and J are TRBV4-1 and TRBJ2-1; TRBD2 matches at 14 bases. V shed 3 bases and J 3 bases; nucleotides not matched to a gene: 10. The CDR3 sequence is 19 residues long. Germline CDR1 is MGHRA and CDR2 is YSYEKL. CDR3 sequence (DNA): TGCGCCAGCAGCCACCTCGGACTAGCGGGGGGCCACAGCTACAATGAGCAGTTCTTC. It yields the protein CASSHLGLAGGHSYNEQFF.